A selection of T cell receptor beta chains follows, all from one sample in a study of blood T cell repertoires in COVID-19. Produced via immunoSEQ multiplex PCR; TCRdb's table is partial and in-frame only. Found here are 200,000 to 250,000 clones, more than 80% of them singletons; the top ten hold about 7.8%. Material for sequencing was peripheral blood. Source of these receptors: a woman older than 75 with COVID-19, enrolled during active disease. Each CDR3 is given with its conserved first and last residue. D genes are given only for firm matches. Expanded clones are given a class, and other clones once, few, many or no size at all.

NA,TRBV5-1,TRBJ1-1,NA,TGCGCCAGCAGCTTGGTAGCGGGGATTAAGTCGAGTGAAGCTTTCTTT,CASSLVAGIKSSEAFF
few,TRBV28,TRBJ1-6,TRBD1,TGTGCCAGCATCTCCGGGACAGATAATTCACCCCTCCACTTT,CASISGTDNSPLHF
NA,TRBV20-1,TRBJ1-1,NA,TGCAGTGCCGAGTCTCCTTTTCAAGCTTTCTTT,CSAESPFQAFF
NA,TRBV5-1,TRBJ1-2,NA,TGCGCCAGCAGCGCAGGGTCAGGGAACTATGGCTACACCTTC,CASSAGSGNYGYTF
NA,TRBV28,TRBJ2-3,TRBD2,TGTGCCAGCGGAGGTACACTCGGGACTAGCGGAGGGGGCCGCACAGATACGCAGTATTTT,CASGGTLGTSGGGRTDTQYF
NA,TRBV14,TRBJ2-6,NA,TGTGCCAGCAGCCGGGGGGTCCGCTTGCTGGGGGCCAACGTCCTGACTTTC,CASSRGVRLLGANVLTF
NA,TRBV28,TRBJ1-2,NA,TGTGCCAGCAGAACTAACAGGGATGGCTACACCTTC,CASRTNRDGYTF
NA,TRBV5-1,TRBJ2-3,TRBD1,TGCGCCAGCAGCTCCCAGGGGGACACAGATACGCAGTATTTT,CASSSQGDTDTQYF
once,TRBV9,TRBJ1-1,TRBD1,TGTGCCAGCAGCCCGAACAGGGGGACTGAAGCTTTCTTT,CASSPNRGTEAFF
NA,TRBV4-2,TRBJ2-5,TRBD2,TGTGCCAGCAGCCAAGTGGGGACTAGCGGGACGGGCCAGTACTTC,CASSQVGTSGTGQYF
NA,TRBV7-7,TRBJ1-3,NA,TGTGCTAGCAGCTTCCCCCGGGACTCAGCTGGAAACACCATATATTTT,CASSFPRDSAGNTIYF
NA,TRBV19,TRBJ1-1,NA,TGTGCCAGTAGTTGGAGCACTGAAGCTTTCTTT,CASSWSTEAFF
NA,TRBV29-1,TRBJ2-5,NA,TGCAGCGTTGGAGGGAGAGAGACCCAGTACTTC,CSVGGRETQYF
NA,TRBV2,TRBJ1-4,TRBD1,TGTGCCAGCAGTCCCGGGACAGGGACGAATGAAAAACTGTTTTTT,CASSPGTGTNEKLFF
NA,TRBV15,TRBJ1-1,NA,TGTGCCACCAGCACTTACGGGTTTAACACTGAAGCTTTCTTT,CATSTYGFNTEAFF
NA,TRBV4-1,TRBJ1-1,NA,TGCGCCAGCAGCCAAGAGTCGGGGTACACTGAAGCTTTCTTT,CASSQESGYTEAFF